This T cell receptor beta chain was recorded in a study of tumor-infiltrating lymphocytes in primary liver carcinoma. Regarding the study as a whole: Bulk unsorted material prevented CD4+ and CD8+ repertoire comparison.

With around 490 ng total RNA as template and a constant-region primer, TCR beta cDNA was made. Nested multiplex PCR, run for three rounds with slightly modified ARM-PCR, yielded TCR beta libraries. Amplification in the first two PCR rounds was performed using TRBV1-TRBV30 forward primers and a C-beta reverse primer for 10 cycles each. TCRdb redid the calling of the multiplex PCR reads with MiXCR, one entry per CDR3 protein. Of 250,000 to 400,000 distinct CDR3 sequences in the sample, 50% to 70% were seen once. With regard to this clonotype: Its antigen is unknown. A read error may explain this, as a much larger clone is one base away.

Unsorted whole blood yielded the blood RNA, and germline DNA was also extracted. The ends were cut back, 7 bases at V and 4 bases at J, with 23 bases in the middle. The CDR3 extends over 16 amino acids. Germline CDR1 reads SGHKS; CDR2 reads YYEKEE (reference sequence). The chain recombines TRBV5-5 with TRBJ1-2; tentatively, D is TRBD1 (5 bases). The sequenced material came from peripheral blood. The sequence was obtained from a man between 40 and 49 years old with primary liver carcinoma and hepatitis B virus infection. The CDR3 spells CASYVGEGRVSYGYTF. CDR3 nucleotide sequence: TGTGCCAGCTATGTCGGAGAAGGCAGGGTGTCCTATGGCTACACCTTC.